These 2 T cell receptor beta chains were all obtained from the same sample, sequenced in a study of human T cells and chemical hapten exposure. Time point described: pre-sensitization, week 0. Treatment in this sample: therapeutic diphenylcyclopropenone sensitization with weekly scalp DPC. The template was total RNA from unfractionated whole blood. Via MiXCR, TCRdb re-called the RACE reads, giving one row per CDR3 protein. The sample includes roughly 50,000 distinct CDR3 sequences, more than 9% seen only once; the top ten take approximately 9.5%. Specimen: whole blood, collected in connection with sensitization to the hapten diphenylcyclopropenone (DPC). These receptor sequences come from a woman under 40 with alopecia areata. Some clones in this sample may be carry-over from other donors' samples.

This clonotype has a handful of counts. The chain joins TRBV12-3 or TRBV12-4 to TRBJ1-4; D is unresolved. Trimming cost V 6 bases and J 7 bases, with 15 bases left between them. The CDR3 contains 14 residues. The CDR3 sequence is CASSQLRVGEKLFF. The DNA for the CDR3 is TGTGCCAGCAGCCAACTAAGGGTCGGTGAAAAACTGTTTTTT.

There are many counts of this clonotype. The chain has TRBV20-1 and TRBJ2-7; D uncertain. The CDR3 runs to 12 residues. V lost 3 bases, J lost 3 bases, and 9 bases lay in between. Germline CDR1 is DFQATT and CDR2 is SNEGSKA (reference sequence). CDR3 sequence: CSASKNIYEQYF. The CDR3 bases are TGCAGTGCTAGTAAGAATATCTACGAGCAGTACTTC.